This TCR beta chain was identified in a study of T-cell reconstitution after alpha-beta-depleted transplantation in children. V lost 2 bases to trimming and J lost 3 bases; unmatched junction nucleotides: 3. The germline V gene has CDR1 SGHTA and CDR2 FQGNSA. CDR3 length: 15 amino acids. A TCRbeta library incorporating unique molecular identifiers was prepared. TCRdb re-analysed the PCR reads in MiXCR, keeping a single row per CDR3 protein. The sample has fewer than 750,000 distinct CDR3 sequences; more than 20% are singletons. The clonotype comes from a boy under two years old who had a stem cell transplant for acute myeloid leukemia, so the T cells may come from the graft donor. Sequenced material: PBMCs, mostly from graft donor cells, taken 360 days after TCRalphabeta/CD19-depleted stem cell transplant. The chain uses TRBV7-2 and TRBJ2-7; 11 bases align to TRBD2. CDR3 bases: TGTGCCAGCAGCTTAAGACTAGCGGGGAACTACGAGCAGTACTTC. Amino acid sequence: CASSLRLAGNYEQYF.